These 17 T cell receptor beta chains were all obtained from the same sample, sequenced in a study of control samples from healthy donors and cancer patients. Sequencing was performed with immunoSEQ multiplex PCR; in TCRdb, only in-frame clones are kept and a portion is missing. The table shows tens of thousands of clones, with roughly 90% occurring only once. Material: PBMCs. The receptors originated from a man between 60 and 75 years old with colorectal cancer.

The chain carries TRBV4-2 and TRBJ2-2; 9 bases fit TRBD2. Germline CDR1 reads LGHNA; CDR2 reads YNFKEQ. The CDR3 contains 16 residues. After removal of 5 bases from V and 3 bases from J, the junction contained 7 bases not matched to a gene. DNA of the CDR3: TGTGCCAGCAGCTCCCGCGGGGGGGGCGACACCGGGGAGCTGTTTTTT. Protein product: CASSSRGGGDTGELFF.

The chain links TRBV30 to TRBJ1-5, with a tentative D call TRBD1 (5 bases). Germline CDR1 reads GTSNPN; CDR2 reads SVGIG (reference sequence). The CDR3 is 13 residues long. V lost 2 bases and J lost 4, with 9 bases in between. This chain's CDR3 is CAWSMGPNQPQHF. The CDR3 nucleotides are TGTGCCTGGAGTATGGGACCAAATCAGCCCCAGCATTTT.

This clone came up once. This rearrangement joins TRBV5-1 to TRBJ2-2; D perhaps matches TRBD1 (6 bases). The CDR3 has 13 amino acids. V shed 0 bases and J shed 6 bases, with 6 bases lying between them. Germline V gene data show CDR1 as SGHRS and CDR2 as YFSETQ. The CDR3 spells CASSLEGAGELFF. The DNA for the CDR3 is TGCGCCAGCAGCTTGGAGGGGGCCGGGGAGCTGTTTTTT.

This rearrangement joins TRBV6-5 to TRBJ1-2, with D possibly TRBD1 on 5 matching bases. V was pared by 0 bases and J by 4 bases, with 9 bases between. Germline values: CDR1 MNHEY, CDR2 SVGAGI. The CDR3 is made up of 14 amino acids. The DNA for the CDR3 is TGTGCCAGCAGTTACTCGCGGGGGGGCTATGGCTACACCTTC. This codes for CASSYSRGGYGYTF.

The V and J genes are TRBV28 and TRBJ2-7, with D tentatively TRBD2 (6 bases). CDR3 length equals 14 residues. Looked up from germline, CDR1 is MDHEN and CDR2 is SYDVKM. Trimming left V 3 bases short and J 5 bases short, with 14 bases between. DNA for the CDR3: TGTGCCAGCAGTTTTGCGCTAGCGACGCACGAGCAGTACTTC. Its translation: CASSFALATHEQYF.

The chain couples TRBV7-3 to TRBJ2-2; D may be TRBD1 (6 bases). The germline CDR1 and CDR2 sequences are SGHTA and FQGTGA. V lost 4 bases and J 3 bases, leaving 21 bases between the germline ends. The CDR3 is 18 residues long. In nucleotides, the CDR3 is TGTGCCAGCAGCTCGCAACCAACAGGGCGCGGTTACACCGGGGAGCTGTTTTTT. This gives the protein CASSSQPTGRGYTGELFF.

The chain couples TRBV28 to TRBJ2-5; the D gene is possibly TRBD1 (5 bases). The CDR3 is made up of 14 amino acids. V lost 3 bases, J lost 5 bases, and 13 bases lay in between. CDR1 is MDHEN, CDR2 SYDVKM, per germline. The DNA for the CDR3 is TGTGCCAGCAGTTTCAGGGTAGGACGGGAGACCCAGTACTTC. Translated, it gives CASSFRVGRETQYF.

The V gene is TRBV4-3, the J gene TRBJ2-3; D gene ambiguous. Germline lookup yields CDR1 LGHNA and CDR2 YSLEER. V lost 4 bases, J lost 1 base, and 9 bases lay in between. This CDR3 spans 14 amino acids. In DNA, the CDR3 is TGCGCCAGCAGCCGTGACGGTGGCACAGATACGCAGTATTTT. Protein sequence: CASSRDGGTDTQYF.

The J gene is TRBJ1-5, the V gene TRBV18; weak D call: TRBD1 (5 bases). Trimming left V 2 bases short and J 0 bases short, with 8 bases between. The CDR3 is made up of 15 amino acids. The germline V gene has CDR1 KGHSH and CDR2 LQKENI. The CDR3 DNA reads TGTGCCAGCTCACCATGGGGCGATAGCAATCAGCCCCAGCATTTT. Translated, it gives CASSPWGDSNQPQHF.

The chain uses TRBV6-2 or TRBV6-3 and TRBJ2-3; D call uncertain. V lost 4 bases, J lost 2 bases, and 25 bases lay in between. The CDR3 runs 19 residues. The germline V gene has CDR1 MNHEY and CDR2 SVGEGT. CDR3 amino acids: CASSSHSSPRTRLTDTQYF. The CDR3 region has the DNA TGTGCCAGCAGTTCTCACTCGTCACCGAGGACGAGGCTCACAGATACGCAGTATTTT.

The V gene is TRBV5-1, the J gene TRBJ1-1; D ambiguous. Germline V gene lookup returns CDR1 SGHRS and CDR2 YFSETQ. This CDR3 has 13 amino acids. V was shortened by 4 bases and J by 4 bases, with 11 bases between the two germline ends. CDR3 amino acids: CASSRIGSTEAFF. In nucleotides, the CDR3 is TGCGCCAGCAGCCGAATAGGGAGCACTGAAGCTTTCTTT.

The genes are TRBV30 and TRBJ1-2; D possibly corresponds to TRBD1 (5 bases). V lost 4 bases, J lost 5 bases, and 17 bases lay in between. The CDR3 spans 14 residues. The germline CDR1 and CDR2 sequences are GTSNPN and SVGIG (reference sequence). CDR3 loop: CAWKKGTLEYGYTF. The CDR3 bases are TGTGCCTGGAAAAAGGGGACTCTGGAATATGGCTACACCTTC.

The chain joins TRBV28 to TRBJ2-1; D perhaps matches TRBD2 (6 bases). This CDR3 has 15 residues. CDR1 and CDR2 from the germline V gene are MDHEN and SYDVKM. The V gene lost 8 bases and the J gene lost 1 base, with 15 bases spanning the gap. The CDR3 sequence: CASGVGGGSYNEQFF. CDR3 DNA: TGTGCCAGCGGGGTCGGGGGTGGTTCCTACAATGAGCAGTTCTTC. The full variable domain, its missing parts supplied by reference TRBV28 and TRBJ2-1, is DVKVTQSSRYLVKRTGEKVFLECVQDMDHENMFWYRQDPGLGLRLIYFSYDVKMKEKGDIPEGYSVSREKKERFSLILESASTNQTSMYLCASGVGGGSYNEQFFGPGTRLTVL.

The V call is TRBV7-8, the J call TRBJ1-2, with 9 bases lining up with TRBD1. The CDR3 is made up of 15 amino acids. The trim removed 1 base at V and 7 bases at J, leaving 7 bases unmatched. Looked up from germline, CDR1 is SGHVS and CDR2 is FQNEAQ. The CDR3 sequence: CASSLVNRGQGGYTF. Written as DNA, the CDR3 is TGTGCCAGCAGCTTAGTCAACAGGGGGCAAGGTGGCTACACCTTC.

V gene TRBV6-5 combines with J gene TRBJ1-5, with unresolved D. This CDR3 is 15 amino acids long. The ends were cut back, 4 bases at V and 0 bases at J, with 10 bases in the middle. The germline V gene encodes CDR1 MNHEY and CDR2 SVGAGI. The DNA of the CDR3 is TGTGCCAGCAGTTTCGACGGCTATAGCAATCAGCCCCAGCATTTT. As protein: CASSFDGYSNQPQHF.

The chain has TRBV18 and TRBJ1-5; D is unclear. V was pared by 3 bases and J by 4 bases, with 1 base between. The CDR3 totals 11 residues. CDR1 is KGHSH, CDR2 LQKENI, per germline. The CDR3, as DNA: TGTGCCAGCTCACCTAATCAGCCCCAGCATTTT. Its protein is CASSPNQPQHF.

J is TRBJ2-7 and V is TRBV6-6; D gene uncertain. CDR3 length: 12 amino acids. The V and J ends lost 8 bases and 9 bases respectively, with 17 bases between them. CDR1 MNHNY and CDR2 SVGAGI come from the germline V gene (reference sequence). This chain's CDR3 is CASETFGRSQYF. The CDR3 coding sequence is TGTGCCAGCGAGACTTTTGGACGTTCGCAGTACTTC.